A single sample gave rise to the 5 T cell receptor beta chains below, sequenced in a study of somatic mutations in cytotoxic T cells in rheumatoid arthritis. Method: immunoSEQ multiplex PCR; TCRdb's copy keeps in-frame clones and lacks some. The sample shows approximately 13,000 clones, 74% of them seen only once. Sequenced material: CD8+ T cells sorted from blood. The receptors were sampled from an adult with rheumatoid arthritis.

In regard to this clone: Other nucleotide sequences in the sample specify the same CDR3. The chain has TRBV9 and TRBJ1-2; possible D gene TRBD1, 5 bases. Germline values: CDR1 SGDLS, CDR2 YYNGEE. This CDR3 contains 14 residues. Trimming left V 2 bases short and J 3 bases short, with 11 bases between. CDR3 amino acids: CASSVGGGDYGYTF. The DNA of the CDR3 is TGTGCCAGCAGCGTTGGGGGAGGGGACTATGGCTACACCTTC.

Only one count was recorded for this clone. The chain carries TRBV18 and TRBJ1-1; D gene uncertain. The germline CDR1 and CDR2 sequences are KGHSH and LQKENI. The CDR3 is 12 amino acids. V was trimmed by 2 bases and J by 5 bases, leaving 6 bases between them. CDR3 amino acids: CASSPAGTEAFF. As DNA, the CDR3 is TGTGCCAGCTCACCAGCCGGTACTGAAGCTTTCTTT. Drawing the rest from reference TRBV18 and TRBJ1-1, the complete variable domain is NAGVMQNPRHLVRRRGQEARLRCSPMKGHSHVYWYRQLPEEGLKFMVYLQKENIIDESGMPKERFSAEFPKEGPSILRIQQVVRGDSAAYFCASSPAGTEAFFGQGTRLTVV.

The chain uses TRBV29-1 and TRBJ2-1, with TRBD1 matching over 12 bases. The CDR3 length is 15 residues. CDR1 is SQVTM, CDR2 ANQGSEA, per germline. With V trimmed by 7 bases and J by 3 bases, 7 bases remained unmatched. CDR3 loop: CSGTGTGGDYNEQFF. CDR3 sequence (DNA): TGCAGCGGAACCGGGACAGGGGGCGACTACAATGAGCAGTTCTTC.

The chain joins TRBV4-2 to TRBJ2-3, with D perhaps TRBD2 (6 bases). Looked up from germline, CDR1 is LGHNA and CDR2 is YNFKEQ. The V end was cut by 1 base, the J end by 0 bases, with 23 bases between. CDR3 length: 20 residues. CDR3 sequence reads: CASSQVDHGGLLFSTDTQYF. The CDR3 DNA reads as TGTGCCAGCAGCCAAGTCGATCACGGGGGTCTTCTATTTAGCACAGATACGCAGTATTTT.

This clone is medium-sized in the sample. The chain combines TRBV9 with TRBJ1-1; D perhaps matches TRBD1 (6 bases). V was pared by 0 bases and J by 10 bases, with 10 bases between. The germline gives CDR1 SGDLS, CDR2 YYNGEE. The length of the CDR3 is 12 residues. CDR3 sequence: CASSVGTGPAFF. The CDR3, as DNA: TGTGCCAGCAGCGTAGGTACAGGGCCAGCTTTCTTT.